This entry describes one T cell receptor (beta chain). The antigen remains unidentified. CDR1 SQVTM and CDR2 ANQGSEA come from the germline V gene. Trimming left V 5 bases short and J 14 bases short, with 31 bases between. This CDR3 is built from 17 residues. Using immunoSEQ multiplex PCR, the repertoire was profiled, and TCRdb retains in-frame clones only, with some absent. This table has roughly 9,700 clones, 75% to 85% appearing once. This record comes from a study of stem cell transplantation in POMP-related autoinflammatory disease. Study as a whole: Before transplant: CD4+ naive skewing, low CD8+ proportions, reduced cytokine secretion. Overall study findings and caveats: In patients with PRAID, every analyzed T-cell subset tended to show lower diversity and higher clonality.

Sequencing was performed on CD4+ T cells from PBMCs, taken after stem cell transplantation. The chain couples TRBV29-1 to TRBJ1-6; maybe TRBD1 (5 bases). This clonotype was sampled from a human patient with POMP-related autoinflammation and immune dysregulation (PRAID). Some T cells may trace back to the graft donor. The CDR3 protein is CSVSETPGTSSFGSLHF. The CDR3 DNA sequence: TGCAGCGTTTCAGAGACCCCCGGGACTTCGAGTTTCGGGTCCCTCCACTTT.